This passage covers 9 T cell receptor beta chains from one sample sequenced in a study of CD8+ T cells in alopecia areata. Following RNA extraction, reverse transcription yielded cDNA that acted as the sequencing template. The repertoire was sequenced with immunoSEQ multiplex PCR; TCRdb's copy has only in-frame clones and lacks some. Of around 250,000 clones in the sample, roughly two thirds are singletons; the top ten hold 0.95% to 1.5%. This material consisted of CD4+ T cells sorted from blood, taken at week 0. The source is a human donor with alopecia areata.

The chain has TRBV30 and TRBJ2-1; D is unclear. The germline V gene has CDR1 GTSNPN and CDR2 SVGIG (reference sequence). CDR3 length: 14 residues. The V gene lost 2 bases and the J gene lost 9 bases, with 17 bases spanning the gap. CDR3 in amino acids: CAWSRTAKSGEQFF. DNA for the CDR3: TGTGCCTGGAGTAGGACCGCAAAGTCGGGTGAGCAGTTCTTC.

This chain links TRBV29-1 with TRBJ1-3, with 11 bases that match TRBD1. With V trimmed by 7 bases and J by 0 bases, 5 bases remained unmatched. Germline CDR1 and CDR2: SQVTM and ANQGSEA. The CDR3 contains 15 residues. DNA of the CDR3: TGCAGCGCCCGGGACAGGGGGGACTCTGGAAACACCATATATTTT. This encodes CSARDRGDSGNTIYF.

V is TRBV5-6 and J is TRBJ1-5; the D gene is possibly TRBD1 (6 bases). The CDR3 contains 15 residues. Germline V CDR1 and CDR2: SGHDT, YYEEEE. Trimming removed 4 bases at V and 4 bases at J, with 15 bases between. The CDR3 sequence: CASSPSGAGNQPQHF. The DNA for the CDR3 is TGTGCCAGCAGCCCATCAGGGGCGGGGAATCAGCCCCAGCATTTT. Using reference TRBV5-6 and TRBJ1-5 for the parts outside the CDR3, the full variable domain is DAGVTQSPTHLIKTRGQQVTLRCSPKSGHDTVSWYQQALGQGPQFIFQYYEEEERQRGNFPDRFSGHQFPNYSSELNVNALLLGDSALYLCASSPSGAGNQPQHFGDGTRLSIL.

Remarks on this clone: In the same sample, other DNA sequences code for this CDR3. This chain uses TRBV30 with TRBJ2-1, with D unclear. This CDR3 has 13 residues. Trimming removed 3 bases from V and 0 bases from J, with 6 bases in between. CDR1 GTSNPN and CDR2 SVGIG come from the germline V gene (reference sequence). This CDR3 reads CAWSPSSYNEQFF. DNA of the CDR3: TGTGCCTGGAGCCCGAGCTCCTACAATGAGCAGTTCTTC.

The chain recombines TRBV18 with TRBJ1-6; weak D call: TRBD1 (5 bases). From germline, CDR1 is KGHSH and CDR2 LQKENI. V lost 3 bases and J lost 10, with 7 bases in between. There are 12 residues in the CDR3. The CDR3 loop reads CASSPDRSPLHF. In DNA, the CDR3 is TGTGCCAGCTCACCTGACAGATCACCCCTCCACTTT.

This chain uses TRBV29-1 with TRBJ1-1; D is unclear. The CDR3 spans 13 residues. V was trimmed by 3 bases and J by 2 bases, leaving 10 bases between them. Germline V gives CDR1 SQVTM, CDR2 ANQGSEA. In DNA, the CDR3 is TGCAGCGTTGACCCGGCAGCTAACACTGAAGCTTTCTTT. Translated: CSVDPAANTEAFF.

This sequence joins TRBV7-2 and TRBJ1-1; D unresolved. Trimming left V 4 bases short and J 3 bases short, with 9 bases between. The CDR3 is 13 amino acids. CDR1 SGHTA and CDR2 FQGNSA come from the germline V gene. The CDR3, as DNA: TGTGCCAGCAGCTCCCAGTTGTACACTGAAGCTTTCTTT. This translates into CASSSQLYTEAFF.

This chain connects TRBV29-1 to TRBJ2-3; D is possibly TRBD2 (5 bases). V was trimmed by 6 bases and J by 5 bases, leaving 12 bases between them. The CDR3 contains 12 residues. CDR1 and CDR2 (germline): SQVTM, ANQGSEA. CDR3 in amino acids: CSVRTQRDTQYF. CDR3 nucleotides: TGCAGCGTCCGGACTCAAAGAGATACGCAGTATTTT.

The chain is built from TRBV19 and TRBJ1-5; D is ambiguous. Trimming removed 4 bases at V and 7 bases at J, with 8 bases between. From germline, CDR1 is LNHDA and CDR2 SQIVND (reference sequence). The CDR3 contains 12 residues. The CDR3 DNA reads TGTGCCAGTAGTAATCGGTTACAGCCCCAGCATTTT. Encoded protein: CASSNRLQPQHF.